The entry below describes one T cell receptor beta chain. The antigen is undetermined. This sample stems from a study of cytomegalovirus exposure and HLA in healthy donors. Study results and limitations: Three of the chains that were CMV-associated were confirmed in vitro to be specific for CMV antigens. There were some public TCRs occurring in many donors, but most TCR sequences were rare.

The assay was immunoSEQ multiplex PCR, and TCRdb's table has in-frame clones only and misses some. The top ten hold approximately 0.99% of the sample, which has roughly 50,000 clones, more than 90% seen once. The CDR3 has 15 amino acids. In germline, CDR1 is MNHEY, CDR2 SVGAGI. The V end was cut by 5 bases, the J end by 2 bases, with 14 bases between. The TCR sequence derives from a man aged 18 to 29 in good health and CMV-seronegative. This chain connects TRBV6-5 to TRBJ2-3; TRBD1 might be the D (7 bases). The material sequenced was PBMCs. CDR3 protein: CASSPGGSYTDTQYF. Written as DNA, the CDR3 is TGTGCCAGCAGTCCAGGGGGGAGCTACACAGATACGCAGTATTTT.